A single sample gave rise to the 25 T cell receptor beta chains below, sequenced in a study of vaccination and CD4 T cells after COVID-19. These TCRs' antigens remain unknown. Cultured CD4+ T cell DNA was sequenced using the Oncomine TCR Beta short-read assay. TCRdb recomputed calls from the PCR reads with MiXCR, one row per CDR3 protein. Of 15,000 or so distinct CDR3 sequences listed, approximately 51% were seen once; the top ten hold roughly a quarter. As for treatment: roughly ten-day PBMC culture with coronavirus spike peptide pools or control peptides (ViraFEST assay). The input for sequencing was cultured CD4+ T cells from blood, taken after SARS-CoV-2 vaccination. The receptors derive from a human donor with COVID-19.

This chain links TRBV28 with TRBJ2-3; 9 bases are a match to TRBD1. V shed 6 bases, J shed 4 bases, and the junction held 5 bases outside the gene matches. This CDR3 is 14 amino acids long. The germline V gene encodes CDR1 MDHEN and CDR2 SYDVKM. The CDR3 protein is CASSNRGRSDTQYF. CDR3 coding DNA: TGTGCCAGCAGCAACAGGGGGCGGTCAGATACGCAGTATTTT.

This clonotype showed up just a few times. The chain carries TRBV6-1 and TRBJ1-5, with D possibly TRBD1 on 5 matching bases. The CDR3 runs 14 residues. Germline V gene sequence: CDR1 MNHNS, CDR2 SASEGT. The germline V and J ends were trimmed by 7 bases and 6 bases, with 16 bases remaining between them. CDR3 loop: CASTGGGVGQPQHF. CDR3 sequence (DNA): TGTGCCAGCACCGGGGGGGGTGTTGGTCAGCCCCAGCATTTT.

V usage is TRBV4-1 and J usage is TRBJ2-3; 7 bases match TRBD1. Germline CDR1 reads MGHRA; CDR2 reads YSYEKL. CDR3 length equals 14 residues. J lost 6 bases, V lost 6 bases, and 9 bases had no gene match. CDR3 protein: CASSQQGTLDTQYF. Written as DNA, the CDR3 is TGCGCCAGCAGTCAACAGGGGACGTTGGATACGCAGTATTTT.

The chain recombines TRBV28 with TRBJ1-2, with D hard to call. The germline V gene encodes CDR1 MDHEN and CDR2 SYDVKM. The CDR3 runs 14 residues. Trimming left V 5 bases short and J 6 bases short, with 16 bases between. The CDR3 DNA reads TGTGCCAGCAGTACCCCCGACGGGCTACATGGCTACACCTTC. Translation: CASSTPDGLHGYTF.

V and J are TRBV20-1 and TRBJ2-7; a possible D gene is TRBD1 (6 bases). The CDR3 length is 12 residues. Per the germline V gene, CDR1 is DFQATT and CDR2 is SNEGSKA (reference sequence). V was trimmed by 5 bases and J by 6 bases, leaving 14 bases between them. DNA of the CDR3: TGCAGTGCTCAACCAGGGGTGGGCGAGCAGTACTTC. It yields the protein CSAQPGVGEQYF.

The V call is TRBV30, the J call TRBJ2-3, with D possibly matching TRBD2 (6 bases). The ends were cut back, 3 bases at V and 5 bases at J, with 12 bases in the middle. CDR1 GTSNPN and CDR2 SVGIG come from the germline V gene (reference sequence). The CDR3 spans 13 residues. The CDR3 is CAWSAGLGDTQYF. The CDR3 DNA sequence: TGTGCCTGGAGCGCGGGGCTTGGAGATACGCAGTATTTT.

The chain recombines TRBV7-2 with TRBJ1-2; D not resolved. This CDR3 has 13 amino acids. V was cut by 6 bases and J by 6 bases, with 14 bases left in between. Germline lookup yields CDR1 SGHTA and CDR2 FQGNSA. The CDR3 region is CASSPGFLNGYTF. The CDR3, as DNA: TGTGCCAGCAGTCCGGGATTCCTGAATGGCTACACCTTC.

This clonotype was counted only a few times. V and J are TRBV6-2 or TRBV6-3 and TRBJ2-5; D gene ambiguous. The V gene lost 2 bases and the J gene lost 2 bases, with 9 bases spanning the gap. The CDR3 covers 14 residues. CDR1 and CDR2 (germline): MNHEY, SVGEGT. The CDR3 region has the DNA TGTGCCAGCAGTTACCGACATTCACAAGAGACCCAGTACTTC. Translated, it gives CASSYRHSQETQYF.

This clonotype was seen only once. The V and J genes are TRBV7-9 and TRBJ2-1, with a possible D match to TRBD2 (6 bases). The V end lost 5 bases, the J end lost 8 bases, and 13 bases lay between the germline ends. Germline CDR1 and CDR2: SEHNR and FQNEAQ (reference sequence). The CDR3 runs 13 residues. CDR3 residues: CASSLPGVYEQFF. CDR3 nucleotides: TGTGCCAGCAGCCTACCGGGGGTCTATGAGCAGTTCTTC.

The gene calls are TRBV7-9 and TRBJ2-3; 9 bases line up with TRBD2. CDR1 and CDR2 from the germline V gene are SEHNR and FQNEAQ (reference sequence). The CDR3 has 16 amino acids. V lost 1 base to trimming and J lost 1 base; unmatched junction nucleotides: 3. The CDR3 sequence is CASSLGSSGGTDTQYF. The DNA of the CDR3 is TGTGCCAGCAGCTTAGGTTCTAGCGGGGGCACAGATACGCAGTATTTT.

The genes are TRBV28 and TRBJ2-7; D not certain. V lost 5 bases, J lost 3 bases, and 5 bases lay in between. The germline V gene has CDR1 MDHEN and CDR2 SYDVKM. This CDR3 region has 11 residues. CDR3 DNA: TGTGCCAGCAGTCGGGTCTACGAGCAGTACTTC. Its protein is CASSRVYEQYF.

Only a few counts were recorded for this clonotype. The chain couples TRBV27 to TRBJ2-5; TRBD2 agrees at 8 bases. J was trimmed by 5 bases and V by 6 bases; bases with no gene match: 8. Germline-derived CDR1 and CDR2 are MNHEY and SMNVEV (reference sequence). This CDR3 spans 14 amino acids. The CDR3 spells CASSQNGLAETQYF. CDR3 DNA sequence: TGTGCCAGCAGCCAGAATGGACTAGCTGAGACCCAGTACTTC.

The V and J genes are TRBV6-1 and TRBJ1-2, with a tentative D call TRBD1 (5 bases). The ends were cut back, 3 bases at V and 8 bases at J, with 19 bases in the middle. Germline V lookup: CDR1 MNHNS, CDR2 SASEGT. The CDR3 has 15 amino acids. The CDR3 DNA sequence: TGTGCCAGCAGTGAGGGGCAGGGAACACGCGGAGGCTACACCTTC. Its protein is CASSEGQGTRGGYTF.

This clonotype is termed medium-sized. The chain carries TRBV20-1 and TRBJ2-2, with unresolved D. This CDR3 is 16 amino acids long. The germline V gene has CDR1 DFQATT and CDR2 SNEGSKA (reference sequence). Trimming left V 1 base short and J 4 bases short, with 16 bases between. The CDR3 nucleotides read TGCAGTGCTAGAGTCTTGGGCGGCCGTACCACCGGGGAGCTGTTTTTT. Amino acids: CSARVLGGRTTGELFF.

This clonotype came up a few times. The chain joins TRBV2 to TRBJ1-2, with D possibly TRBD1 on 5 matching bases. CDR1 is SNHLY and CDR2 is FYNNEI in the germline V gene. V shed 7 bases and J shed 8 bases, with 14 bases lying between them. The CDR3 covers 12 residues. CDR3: CASTIIGGGYTF. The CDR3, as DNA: TGTGCCAGCACCATAATTGGGGGAGGCTACACCTTC. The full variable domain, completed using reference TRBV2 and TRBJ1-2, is EPEVTQTPSHQVTQMGQEVILRCVPISNHLYFYWYRQILGQKVEFLVSFYNNEISEKSEIFDDQFSVERPDGSNFTLKIRSTKLEDSAMYFCASTIIGGGYTFGSGTRLTVV.

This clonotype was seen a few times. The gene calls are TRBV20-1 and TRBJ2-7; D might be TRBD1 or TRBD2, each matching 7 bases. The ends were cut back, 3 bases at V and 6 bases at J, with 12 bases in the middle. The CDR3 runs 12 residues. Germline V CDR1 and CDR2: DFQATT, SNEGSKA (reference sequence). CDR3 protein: CSASPRGGEQYF. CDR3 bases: TGCAGTGCTAGTCCCAGGGGGGGCGAGCAGTACTTC.

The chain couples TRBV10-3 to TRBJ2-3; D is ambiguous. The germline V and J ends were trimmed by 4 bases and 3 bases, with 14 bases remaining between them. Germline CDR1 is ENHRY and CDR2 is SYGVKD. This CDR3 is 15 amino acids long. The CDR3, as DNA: TGTGCCATCAGTGGACCGGGCCAAGGGACAGATACGCAGTATTTT. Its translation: CAISGPGQGTDTQYF.

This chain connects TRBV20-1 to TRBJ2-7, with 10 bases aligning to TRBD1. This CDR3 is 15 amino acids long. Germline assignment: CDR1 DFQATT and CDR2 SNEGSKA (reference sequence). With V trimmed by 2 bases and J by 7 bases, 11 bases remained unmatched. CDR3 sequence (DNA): TGCAGTGCTAGAACTCCGGGACAGGGGTCGCGAGAGCAGTACTTC. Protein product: CSARTPGQGSREQYF.

CDR3 nucleotide sequence: TGTGCCAGCTCACCGGAGCCCAATCAGCCCCAGCATTTT. It specifies CASSPEPNQPQHF. This chain links TRBV18 with TRBJ1-5; D gene ambiguous. Per germline, CDR1 KGHSH and CDR2 LQKENI. The CDR3 spans 13 residues. V lost 3 bases to trimming and J lost 3 bases, with 6 bases between them.

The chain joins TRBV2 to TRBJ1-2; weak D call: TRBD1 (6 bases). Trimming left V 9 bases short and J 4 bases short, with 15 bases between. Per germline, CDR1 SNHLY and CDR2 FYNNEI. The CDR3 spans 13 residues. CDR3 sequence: CARGSTGFYGYTF. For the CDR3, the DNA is TGTGCCAGAGGATCTACAGGGTTCTATGGCTACACCTTC.

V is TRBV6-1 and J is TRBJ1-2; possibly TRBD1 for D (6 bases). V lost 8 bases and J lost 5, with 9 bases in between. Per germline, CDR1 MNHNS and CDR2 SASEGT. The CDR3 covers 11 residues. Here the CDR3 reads CASGQSYGYTF. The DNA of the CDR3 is TGTGCCAGCGGACAGTCGTATGGCTACACCTTC.

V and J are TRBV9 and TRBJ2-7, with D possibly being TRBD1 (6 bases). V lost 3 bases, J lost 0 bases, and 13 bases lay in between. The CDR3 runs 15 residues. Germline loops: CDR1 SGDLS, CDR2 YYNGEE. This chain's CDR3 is CASSGDRLDSYEQYF. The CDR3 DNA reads TGTGCCAGCAGCGGAGACAGGCTCGACTCCTACGAGCAGTACTTC. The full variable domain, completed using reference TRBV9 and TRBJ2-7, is DSGVTQTPKHLITATGQRVTLRCSPRSGDLSVYWYQQSLDQGLQFLIQYYNGEERAKGNILERFSAQQFPDLHSELNLSSLELGDSALYFCASSGDRLDSYEQYFGPGTRLTVT.

CDR3 amino acids: CASNHQGVTEAFF. The CDR3 DNA sequence: TGTGCCAGCAACCACCAGGGAGTCACTGAAGCTTTCTTT. The chain uses TRBV14 and TRBJ1-1, with a tentative D call TRBD1 (5 bases). This CDR3 region has 13 residues. Trimming took off 7 bases at V and 4 bases at J, with 13 bases between the two ends. Per the germline V gene, CDR1 is SGHDN and CDR2 is FVKESK.

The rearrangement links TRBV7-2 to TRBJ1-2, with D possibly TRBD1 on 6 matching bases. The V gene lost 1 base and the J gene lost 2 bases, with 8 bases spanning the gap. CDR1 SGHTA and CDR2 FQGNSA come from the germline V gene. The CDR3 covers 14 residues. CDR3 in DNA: TGTGCCAGCAGCTTAGAGACAGGAAACTATGGCTACACCTTC. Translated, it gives CASSLETGNYGYTF.

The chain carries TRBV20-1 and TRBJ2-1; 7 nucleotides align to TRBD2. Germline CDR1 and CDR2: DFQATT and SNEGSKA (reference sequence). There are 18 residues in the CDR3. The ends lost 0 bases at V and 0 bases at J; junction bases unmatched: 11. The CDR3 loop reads CSARDRVAGPSSYNEQFF. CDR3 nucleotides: TGCAGTGCTAGAGATAGGGTAGCGGGCCCTAGCTCCTACAATGAGCAGTTCTTC.